Below are 27 T cell receptor beta chains sequenced from a single sample in a study of identical twins. TCRdb re-analysed the 5' RACE reads in MiXCR, keeping a single row per CDR3 protein. The sample carries around 690,000 distinct CDR3 sequences, about 20% recorded once. The same data also contributed to another study, on T cells expressing NK-cell markers.

Sequences were obtained from PBMCs. The source of these receptors is a woman aged 18-29 years in good health.

This clonotype was detected ten times or more. This rearrangement joins TRBV29-1 to TRBJ2-7; D is undetermined. The germline V gene has CDR1 SQVTM and CDR2 ANQGSEA. V lost 6 bases to trimming and J lost 7 bases, with 16 bases between them. The CDR3 runs to 12 residues. Here the CDR3 DNA reads TGCAGCGTATCGACACCTTCGTGGGAGCAGTACTTC. Translation: CSVSTPSWEQYF.

This clonotype was observed a few times. The J gene is TRBJ2-7, the V gene TRBV12-3 or TRBV12-4; TRBD2 aligns across 10 bases. The junction had 6 bases not matched to a gene; V was cut back by 3 bases and J by 4 bases. The length of the CDR3 is 15 residues. The CDR3 DNA is TGTGCCAGCAGTTTTGCTAGCGGGAGATTATACGAGCAGTACTTC. Protein sequence: CASSFASGRLYEQYF.

This clonotype turned up a few times. The chain joins TRBV20-1 to TRBJ1-4, with a weak D call TRBD1 (5 bases). CDR3 size: 14 residues. V lost 5 bases to trimming and J lost 0 bases, with 10 bases between them. CDR1 is DFQATT and CDR2 is SNEGSKA in the germline V gene (reference sequence). Written as DNA, the CDR3 is TGCAGTGCTTGGGGGGGGGCAACTAATGAAAAACTGTTTTTT. Protein product: CSAWGGATNEKLFF.

This rearrangement joins TRBV20-1 to TRBJ2-1; possible D gene TRBD2, 7 bases. The V end was cut by 0 bases, the J end by 3 bases, with 15 bases between. Germline values: CDR1 DFQATT, CDR2 SNEGSKA (reference sequence). This CDR3 spans 16 amino acids. CDR3 coding DNA: TGCAGTGCTAGAGAGGGGGCGGGAGCCGACTACAATGAGCAGTTCTTC. This sequence encodes CSAREGAGADYNEQFF.

This clonotype was found once. V is TRBV6-1 and J is TRBJ2-7; D call uncertain. Germline V lookup: CDR1 MNHNS, CDR2 SASEGT. V was trimmed by 2 bases and J by 3 bases, leaving 11 bases between them. There are 14 residues in the CDR3. The CDR3 nucleotides are TGTGCCAGCAGTGAAATTCCTGGGGTCTACGAGCAGTACTTC. This gives the protein CASSEIPGVYEQYF.

In its sample, this clonotype was seen many times. The genes are TRBV12-3 or TRBV12-4 and TRBJ1-2, with D possibly TRBD1 on 6 matching bases. V dropped 2 bases and J dropped 8 bases, with 12 bases sitting between them. This CDR3 contains 13 residues. The DNA for the CDR3 is TGTGCCAGCAGTTTATCGAGGGGGGAAGGCTACACCTTC. Residues: CASSLSRGEGYTF.

In this sample, this clonotype turned up a few times. The chain carries TRBV29-1 and TRBJ1-2; weak D call: TRBD1 (6 bases). The CDR3 totals 13 residues. The ends were cut back, 6 bases at V and 3 bases at J, with 14 bases in the middle. Germline V lookup: CDR1 SQVTM, CDR2 ANQGSEA. CDR3 protein: CSVVRGLDYGYTF. The CDR3 DNA reads as TGCAGCGTCGTGCGGGGGCTTGACTATGGCTACACCTTC.

This clonotype was picked up a small number of times. V is TRBV29-1 and J is TRBJ2-3, with 9 bases identical to TRBD1. The germline V gene has CDR1 SQVTM and CDR2 ANQGSEA. V gave up 1 base and J gave up 6 bases; unmatched junction bases: 5. The CDR3 is made up of 14 amino acids. CDR3 loop: CSVEGQGVRDTQYF. For the CDR3, the DNA is TGCAGCGTTGAAGGACAGGGGGTGAGGGATACGCAGTATTTT.

This clonotype was detected a few times. The V and J genes are TRBV6-1 and TRBJ2-2; 7 bases agree with TRBD1. Losses at the gene ends were 9 bases for V and 0 bases for J; bases not matched to a gene: 10. The CDR3 contains 16 residues. The germline V gene has CDR1 MNHNS and CDR2 SASEGT. In nucleotides, the CDR3 is TGTGCCAGGACTTCAACGGACAGGCCGAACACCGGGGAGCTGTTTTTT. Its translation: CARTSTDRPNTGELFF.

V usage is TRBV18 and J usage is TRBJ2-1, with TRBD1 as a possible D gene (5 bases). The V gene's germline CDR1 is KGHSH and CDR2 LQKENI. The CDR3 covers 15 residues. V gave up 0 bases and J gave up 6 bases, with 12 bases separating them. The CDR3 spells CASSPPVSRGNEQFF. The CDR3 nucleotides read TGTGCCAGCTCACCACCTGTCTCAAGGGGCAATGAGCAGTTCTTC.

The chain links TRBV18 to TRBJ2-1; a possible D gene is TRBD2 (5 bases). Germline lookup yields CDR1 KGHSH and CDR2 LQKENI. The CDR3 contains 16 residues. The V gene lost 0 bases and the J gene lost 0 bases, with 9 bases spanning the gap. CDR3 amino acids: CASSPPTGSSYNEQFF. DNA of the CDR3: TGTGCCAGCTCACCACCAACGGGAAGCTCCTACAATGAGCAGTTCTTC.

This clonotype was found many times. The chain couples TRBV24-1 to TRBJ2-2, with a weak D call TRBD1 (5 bases). Between the trimmed V and J ends, which lost 5 bases and 5 bases, there was a span of 14 bases. Germline V gene sequence: CDR1 KGHDR, CDR2 SFDVKD. The CDR3 is made up of 15 amino acids. The CDR3 spells CATSGGAKSTGELFF. In nucleotides, the CDR3 is TGTGCCACCAGTGGGGGCGCGAAATCGACCGGGGAGCTGTTTTTT.

The table lists this clonotype with a few counts. The chain uses TRBV11-2 and TRBJ1-1, with TRBD1 identical over 8 bases. Trimming took 2 bases from V and 5 from J; bases not matched to a gene: 7. This CDR3 is built from 15 residues. Germline assignment: CDR1 SGHAT and CDR2 FQNNGV. The CDR3 DNA is TGTGCCAGCAGCTTAACGTCGACAGGGGAAACTGAAGCTTTCTTT. Protein sequence: CASSLTSTGETEAFF.

This clonotype was found many times. V usage is TRBV30 and J usage is TRBJ2-6, with D tentatively TRBD1 or TRBD2 (5 bases each). Trimming shortened V by 2 bases and J by 1 base, and 6 bases separated the two germline ends. There are 14 residues in the CDR3. The germline V gene encodes CDR1 GTSNPN and CDR2 SVGIG (reference sequence). CDR3 sequence reads: CAWSWGSGANVLTF. CDR3 sequence (DNA): TGTGCCTGGAGTTGGGGGTCTGGGGCCAACGTCCTGACTTTC. Full variable domain (remainder filled in from reference TRBV30 and TRBJ2-6): SQTIHQWPATLVQPVGSPLSLECTVEGTSNPNLYWYRQAAGRGLQLLFYSVGIGQISSEVPQNLSASRPQDRQFILSSKKLLLSDSGFYLCAWSWGSGANVLTFGAGSRLTVL.

This clonotype was detected ten times or more. The V call is TRBV24-1, the J call TRBJ2-5, with D possibly TRBD1 on 5 matching bases. The V end was cut by 7 bases, the J end by 0 bases, with 8 bases between. The CDR3 has 13 amino acids. CDR1 and CDR2 (germline): KGHDR, SFDVKD. CDR3 region: CATRPRDQETQYF. The DNA of the CDR3 is TGTGCCACCAGGCCCAGGGACCAAGAGACCCAGTACTTC.

CDR3 DNA sequence: TGTGCCACCAGTGATCCCCGGGGCGAGCAGTACTTC. It encodes CATSDPRGEQYF. The chain is built from TRBV24-1 and TRBJ2-7; a weak D match, TRBD2 (5 bases). The CDR3 spans 12 residues. Germline CDR1 and CDR2: KGHDR and SFDVKD. V dropped 3 bases and J dropped 6 bases, with 8 bases sitting between them.

The chain couples TRBV10-3 to TRBJ2-1; unclear D gene. The V end lost 8 bases, the J end lost 4 bases, and 6 bases lay between the germline ends. This CDR3 has 11 residues. Germline values: CDR1 ENHRY, CDR2 SYGVKD. As DNA, the CDR3 is TGTGCCATCGAGAAATACAATGAGCAGTTCTTC. It translates to CAIEKYNEQFF.

The chain combines TRBV12-3 or TRBV12-4 with TRBJ2-1; the D gene is possibly TRBD2 (6 bases). The CDR3 runs 15 residues. The V end lost 7 bases, the J end lost 4 bases, and 17 bases lay between the germline ends. In nucleotides, the CDR3 is TGTGCCAGCAACCCGAGGGGCGGGACGTACAATGAGCAGTTCTTC. This gives the protein CASNPRGGTYNEQFF.

This clonotype was observed many times. V and J are TRBV4-3 and TRBJ1-1; D unresolved. The germline V gene encodes CDR1 LGHNA and CDR2 YSLEER. V was pared by 4 bases and J by 9 bases, with 9 bases between. The CDR3 is 11 residues long. CDR3 DNA: TGCGCCAGCAGCCTCGGACGAAAAGCTTTCTTT. It codes for CASSLGRKAFF.

The J gene is TRBJ2-7, the V gene TRBV20-1, with 10 bases identical to TRBD2. CDR1 is DFQATT and CDR2 is SNEGSKA in the germline V gene (reference sequence). This CDR3 contains 16 residues. V shed 3 bases and J 0 bases; nucleotides not matched to a gene: 8. As DNA, the CDR3 is TGCAGTGCTAGCTCCATCGGACTAGCGGACTCCTACGAGCAGTACTTC. Residues: CSASSIGLADSYEQYF.

This chain connects TRBV18 to TRBJ2-7; 8 positions agree with TRBD2. The CDR3 runs 15 residues. The germline V gene encodes CDR1 KGHSH and CDR2 LQKENI. V was pared by 5 bases and J by 3 bases, with 9 bases of the junction left unmatched. CDR3 DNA sequence: TGTGCCAGCTCAGTAGAAGCGGGAGCCCTCTACGAGCAGTACTTC. It codes for CASSVEAGALYEQYF.

The V gene is TRBV20-1, the J gene TRBJ2-7; D unclear. Deletions cut 0 bases from V and 2 bases from J, with 14 bases between. Germline CDR1 is DFQATT and CDR2 is SNEGSKA (reference sequence). There are 15 residues in the CDR3. The DNA for the CDR3 is TGCAGTGCTAGAGATCTGTCTTCTTCACCCTACGAGCAGTACTTC. Translating gives CSARDLSSSPYEQYF.

This clonotype was observed a handful of times. This rearrangement joins TRBV5-6 to TRBJ1-3, with D possibly being TRBD1 (6 bases). Germline V lookup: CDR1 SGHDT, CDR2 YYEEEE. The CDR3 runs 14 residues. Trimming took 5 bases from V and 4 from J, leaving 13 bases between them. This CDR3 reads CASSEQGPGNTIYF. In nucleotides, the CDR3 is TGTGCCAGCAGTGAACAGGGACCCGGAAACACCATATATTTT.

This clonotype appeared many times. The gene calls are TRBV10-3 and TRBJ2-5, with D perhaps matching TRBD1 (6 bases). Trimming removed 0 bases from V and 5 bases from J, with 13 bases in between. Germline V gene sequence: CDR1 ENHRY, CDR2 SYGVKD. This CDR3 is 15 amino acids long. CDR3 residues: CAISESIRGRETQYF. CDR3 bases: TGTGCCATCAGTGAGTCGATCAGGGGACGTGAGACCCAGTACTTC.

In this sample, this clonotype turned up many times. The rearrangement uses TRBV28 and TRBJ1-1, with D uncertain. This CDR3 contains 14 residues. V dropped 5 bases and J dropped 3 bases, with 13 bases sitting between them. Germline CDR1 MDHEN, CDR2 SYDVKM. The CDR3 DNA reads as TGTGCCAGCAGTCTAACTCCAGGCCACACTGAAGCTTTCTTT. It yields the protein CASSLTPGHTEAFF.

This clonotype has a count of ten or more. The V and J genes are TRBV20-1 and TRBJ2-1, with a weak D call TRBD2 (5 bases). The CDR3 sequence is 11 residues long. Germline lookup yields CDR1 DFQATT and CDR2 SNEGSKA (reference sequence). V dropped 5 bases and J dropped 10 bases, with 12 bases sitting between them. The CDR3 DNA reads as TGCAGTGCTGAGGACTTGTCCGAGCAGTTCTTC. It translates to CSAEDLSEQFF.

The CDR3 DNA reads as TGTGCCAGCAGCTTGGTGGGGAGCGGGAGGGCCGGTAATGAGCAGTTCTTC. It encodes CASSLVGSGRAGNEQFF. V is TRBV5-5 and J is TRBJ2-1; 10 bases agree with TRBD2. CDR1 is SGHKS, CDR2 YYEKEE, per germline (reference sequence). Trimming at V came to 0 bases and at J to 7 bases, leaving 10 bases not matched to a gene. There are 17 residues in the CDR3.